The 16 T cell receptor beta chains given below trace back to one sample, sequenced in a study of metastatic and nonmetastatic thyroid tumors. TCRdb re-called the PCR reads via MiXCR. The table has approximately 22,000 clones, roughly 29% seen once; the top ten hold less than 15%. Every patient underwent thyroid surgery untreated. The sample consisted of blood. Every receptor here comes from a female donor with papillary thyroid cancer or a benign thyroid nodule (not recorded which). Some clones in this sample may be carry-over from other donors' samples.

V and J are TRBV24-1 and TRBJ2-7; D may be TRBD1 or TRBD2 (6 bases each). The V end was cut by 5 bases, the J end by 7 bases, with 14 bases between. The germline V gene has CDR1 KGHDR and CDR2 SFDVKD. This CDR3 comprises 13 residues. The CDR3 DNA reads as TGTGCCACCAGTGCGGAGGGGGTTAATGAGCAGTACTTC. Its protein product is CATSAEGVNEQYF.

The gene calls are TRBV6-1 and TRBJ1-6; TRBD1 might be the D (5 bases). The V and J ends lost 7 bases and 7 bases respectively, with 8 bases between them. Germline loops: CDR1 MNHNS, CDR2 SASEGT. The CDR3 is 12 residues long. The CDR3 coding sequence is TGTGCCAGCAAAGCAGGGAATTCACCCCTCCACTTT. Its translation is CASKAGNSPLHF.

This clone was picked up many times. The CDR3 sequence: CASSRVREKLFF. The CDR3 region has the DNA TGTGCCAGCAGCCGGGTTCGGGAAAAACTGTTTTTT. The J gene is TRBJ1-4, the V gene TRBV6-2 or TRBV6-3; D uncertain. Trimming removed 6 bases from V and 8 bases from J, with 10 bases in between. This CDR3 spans 12 amino acids. CDR1 is MNHEY and CDR2 is SVGEGT in the germline V gene.

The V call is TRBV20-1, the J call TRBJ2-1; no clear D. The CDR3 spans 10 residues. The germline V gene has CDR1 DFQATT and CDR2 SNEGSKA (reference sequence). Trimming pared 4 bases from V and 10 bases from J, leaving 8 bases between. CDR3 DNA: TGCAGTGCTATTCAAGAAGAGCAGTTCTTC. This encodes CSAIQEEQFF.

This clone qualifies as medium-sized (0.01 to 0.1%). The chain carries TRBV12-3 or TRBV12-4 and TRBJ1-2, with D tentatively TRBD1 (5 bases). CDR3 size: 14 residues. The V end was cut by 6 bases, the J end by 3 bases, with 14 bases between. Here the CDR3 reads CASSRDVGHYGYTF. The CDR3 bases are TGTGCCAGCAGCCGGGACGTGGGGCACTATGGCTACACCTTC.

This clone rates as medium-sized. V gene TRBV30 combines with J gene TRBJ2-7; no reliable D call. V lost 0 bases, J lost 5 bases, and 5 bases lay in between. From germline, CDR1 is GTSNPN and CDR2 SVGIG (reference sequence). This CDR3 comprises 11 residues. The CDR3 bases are TGTGCCTGGAGTGTAGGCCACGAGCAGTACTTC. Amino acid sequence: CAWSVGHEQYF.

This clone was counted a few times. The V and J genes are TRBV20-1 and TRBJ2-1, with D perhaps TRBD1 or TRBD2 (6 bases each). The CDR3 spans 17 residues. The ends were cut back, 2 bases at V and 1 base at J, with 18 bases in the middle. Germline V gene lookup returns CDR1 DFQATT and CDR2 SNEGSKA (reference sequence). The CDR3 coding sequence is TGCAGTGCTAGATCTAGAGGGGGGTGGAGGTCCTACAATGAGCAGTTCTTC. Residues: CSARSRGGWRSYNEQFF.

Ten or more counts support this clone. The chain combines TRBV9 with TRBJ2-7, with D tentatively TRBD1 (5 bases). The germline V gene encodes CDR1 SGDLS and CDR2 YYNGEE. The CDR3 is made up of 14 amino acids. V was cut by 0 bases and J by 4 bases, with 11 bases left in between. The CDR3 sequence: CASSVDLGEYEQYF. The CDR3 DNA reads TGTGCCAGCAGCGTAGATTTAGGGGAATACGAGCAGTACTTC.

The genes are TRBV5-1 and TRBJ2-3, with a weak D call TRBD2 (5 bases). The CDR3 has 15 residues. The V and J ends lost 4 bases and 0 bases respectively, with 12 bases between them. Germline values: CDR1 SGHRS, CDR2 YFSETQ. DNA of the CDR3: TGCGCCAGCAGCCTGGACTGGATCAGCACAGATACGCAGTATTTT. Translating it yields CASSLDWISTDTQYF.

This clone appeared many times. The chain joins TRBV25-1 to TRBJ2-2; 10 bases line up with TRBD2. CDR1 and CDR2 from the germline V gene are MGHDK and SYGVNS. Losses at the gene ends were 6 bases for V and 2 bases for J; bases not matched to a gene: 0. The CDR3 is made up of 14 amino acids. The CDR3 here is CASRLAGNTGELFF. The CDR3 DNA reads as TGTGCCAGCAGACTAGCGGGAAACACCGGGGAGCTGTTTTTT.

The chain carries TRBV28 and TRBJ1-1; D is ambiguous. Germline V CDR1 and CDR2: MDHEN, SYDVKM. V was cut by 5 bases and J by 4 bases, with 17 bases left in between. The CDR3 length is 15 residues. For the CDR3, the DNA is TGTGCCAGCAGTCGAGTACCGCCGTGGGTCACTGAAGCTTTCTTT. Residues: CASSRVPPWVTEAFF.

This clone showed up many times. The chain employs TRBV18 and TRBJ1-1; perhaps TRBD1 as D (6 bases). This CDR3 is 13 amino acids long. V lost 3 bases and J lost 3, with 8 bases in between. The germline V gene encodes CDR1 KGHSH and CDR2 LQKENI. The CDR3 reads CASSPQGHTEAFF. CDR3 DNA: TGTGCCAGCTCACCCCAGGGGCACACTGAAGCTTTCTTT.

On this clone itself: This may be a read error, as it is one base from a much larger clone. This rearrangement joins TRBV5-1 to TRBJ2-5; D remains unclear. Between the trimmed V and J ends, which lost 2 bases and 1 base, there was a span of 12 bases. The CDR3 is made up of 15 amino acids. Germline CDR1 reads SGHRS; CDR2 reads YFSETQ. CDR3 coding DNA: TGCGCCAGCAGCTTTGCCAGGTGTCCCCAAGAGACCCAGTACTTC. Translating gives CASSFARCPQETQYF.

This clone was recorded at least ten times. The CDR3 loop reads CASSTGQGLAKNIQYF. The CDR3 nucleotides read TGTGCCAGCAGTACCGGACAGGGATTAGCCAAAAACATTCAGTACTTC. The J gene is TRBJ2-4, the V gene TRBV27; TRBD1 matches at 8 bases. Per germline, CDR1 MNHEY and CDR2 SMNVEV (reference sequence). The trim removed 5 bases at V and 0 bases at J, leaving 6 bases unmatched. The CDR3 contains 16 residues.

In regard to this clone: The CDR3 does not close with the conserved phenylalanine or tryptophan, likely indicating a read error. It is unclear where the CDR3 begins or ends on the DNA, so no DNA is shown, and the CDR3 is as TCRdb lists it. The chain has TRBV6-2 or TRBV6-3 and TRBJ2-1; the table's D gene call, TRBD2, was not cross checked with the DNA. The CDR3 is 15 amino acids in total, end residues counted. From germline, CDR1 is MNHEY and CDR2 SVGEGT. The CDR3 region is CASRALEGALTGATL.

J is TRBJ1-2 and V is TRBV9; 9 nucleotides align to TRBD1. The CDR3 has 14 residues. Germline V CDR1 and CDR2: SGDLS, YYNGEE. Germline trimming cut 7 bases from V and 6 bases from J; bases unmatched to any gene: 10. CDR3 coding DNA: TGTGCCAGCGGGGACCACAGGGGGCGGGATGGCTACACCTTC. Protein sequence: CASGDHRGRDGYTF.